This T cell receptor beta chain was captured in a study of PD-L1 blockade in urothelial cancer. Study details: Male patients with bladder-origin urothelial cancer numbered about nine tenths of the roughly 29. The median number of T cells present in blood samples was 130,000 to 150,000.

Method: immunoSEQ multiplex PCR; TCRdb's copy keeps in-frame clones and lacks some. Here the sample spans about 36,000 clones, more than 80% being singletons. V shed 3 bases and J 12 bases; nucleotides not matched to a gene: 1. Germline V gene lookup returns CDR1 MNHEY and CDR2 SMNVEV (reference sequence). This CDR3 region has 10 residues. This clone occurred a few times. The time point here: peripheral blood 6 weeks after treatment start. Each patient's cancer was a locally advanced or metastatic urothelial carcinoma. The TCR originated in a man aged 40-50 years with urothelial cancer. Source: PBMCs, taken around atezolizumab (anti-PD-L1) treatment. The V call is TRBV27, the J call TRBJ1-2; TRBD1 matches 7 bases. For the CDR3, the DNA is TGTGCCAGCAGTTTGAGGGGGCACACCTTC. It codes for CASSLRGHTF.